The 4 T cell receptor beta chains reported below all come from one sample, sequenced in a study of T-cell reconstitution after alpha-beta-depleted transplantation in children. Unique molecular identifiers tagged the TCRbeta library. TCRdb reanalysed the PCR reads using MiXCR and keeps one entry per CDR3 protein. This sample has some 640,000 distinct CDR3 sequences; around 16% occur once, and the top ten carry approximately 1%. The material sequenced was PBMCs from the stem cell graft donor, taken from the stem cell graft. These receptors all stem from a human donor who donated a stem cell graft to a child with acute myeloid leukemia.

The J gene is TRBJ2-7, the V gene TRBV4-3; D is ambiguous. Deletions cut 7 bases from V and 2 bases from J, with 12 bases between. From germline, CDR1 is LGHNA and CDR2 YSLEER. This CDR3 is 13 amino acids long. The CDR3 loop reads CASTCKRPYEQYF. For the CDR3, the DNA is TGCGCCAGCACCTGCAAGAGACCCTACGAGCAGTACTTC.

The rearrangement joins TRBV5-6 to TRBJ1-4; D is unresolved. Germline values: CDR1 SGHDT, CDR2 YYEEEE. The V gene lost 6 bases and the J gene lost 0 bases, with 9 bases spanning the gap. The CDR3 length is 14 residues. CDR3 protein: CASTQIATNEKLFF. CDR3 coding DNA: TGTGCCAGCACCCAGATTGCAACTAATGAAAAACTGTTTTTT.

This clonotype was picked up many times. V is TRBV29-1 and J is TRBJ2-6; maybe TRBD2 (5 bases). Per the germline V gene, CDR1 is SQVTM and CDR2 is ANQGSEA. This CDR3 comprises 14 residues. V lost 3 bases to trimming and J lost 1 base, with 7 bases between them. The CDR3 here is CSVEIASGANVLTF. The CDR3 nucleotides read TGCAGCGTTGAGATAGCGTCTGGGGCCAACGTCCTGACTTTC.

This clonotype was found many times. This CDR3 reads CSAPTSGGTDTQYF. DNA of the CDR3: TGCAGTGCCCCGACTAGCGGGGGCACAGATACGCAGTATTTT. The rearrangement links TRBV20-1 to TRBJ2-3; 11 bases line up with TRBD2. Per germline, CDR1 DFQATT and CDR2 SNEGSKA (reference sequence). V shed 6 bases, J shed 1 base, and the junction held 3 bases outside the gene matches. This CDR3 region has 14 residues.